Shown below are 24 T cell receptor beta chains from a single sample sequenced in a study of cytomegalovirus exposure and HLA in healthy donors. It was with 60 Vbeta and 13 Jbeta primers that the PCR ran. Sequencing used immunoSEQ multiplex PCR; TCRdb keeps in-frame clones, though not all of them. Found here are about 140,000 clones, around 79% of them singletons; the top ten hold about 7%. The specimen sequenced was PBMCs. Receptors were obtained from a man between 40 and 49 years old in good health and CMV-seropositive.

Written as DNA, the CDR3 is TGTGCCAGCAGGACGGGACTGGTGCAGACCCAGTACTTC. Its protein is CASRTGLVQTQYF. The genes are TRBV27 and TRBJ2-5; maybe TRBD2 (6 bases). This CDR3 is 13 amino acids long. With 6 bases removed from V and 6 bases from J, the gap between germline ends came to 14 bases. Germline V lookup: CDR1 MNHEY, CDR2 SMNVEV (reference sequence).

The V call is TRBV19, the J call TRBJ1-1; the D is unclear. Germline CDR1 reads LNHDA; CDR2 reads SQIVND (reference sequence). This CDR3 is 14 amino acids long. Trimming pared 7 bases from V and 0 bases from J, leaving 12 bases between. This chain's CDR3 is CASTLPNLNTEAFF. CDR3 sequence (DNA): TGTGCCAGTACTCTACCGAATTTGAACACTGAAGCTTTCTTT.

The gene calls are TRBV4-2 and TRBJ2-7; D gene unclear. V lost 6 bases and J 6 bases, leaving 9 bases between the germline ends. Germline CDR1 and CDR2: LGHNA and YNFKEQ. The CDR3 length is 11 residues. In nucleotides, the CDR3 is TGTGCCAGCAGTCAAACAAGCGAGCAGTACTTC. It translates to CASSQTSEQYF.

This chain uses TRBV19 with TRBJ2-7; 7 bases line up with TRBD2. The CDR3 totals 15 residues. Germline V gene sequence: CDR1 LNHDA, CDR2 SQIVND (reference sequence). J was trimmed by 2 bases and V by 3 bases; bases with no gene match: 7. This CDR3 is CASSIGTTSTYEQYF. For the CDR3, the DNA is TGTGCCAGTAGTATCGGGACTACCTCTACCTACGAGCAGTACTTC.

This clone was seen once. The chain is built from TRBV11-2 and TRBJ2-6; D is ambiguous. V was trimmed by 3 bases and J by 3 bases, leaving 6 bases between them. The CDR3 has 14 residues. Germline CDR1 SGHAT, CDR2 FQNNGV. CDR3 amino acids: CASSFFGGANVLTF. CDR3 nucleotide sequence: TGTGCCAGCAGCTTTTTCGGTGGGGCCAACGTCCTGACTTTC.

The V call is TRBV12-5, the J call TRBJ2-1, with D uncertain. Trimming left V 2 bases short and J 1 base short, with 6 bases between. Per the germline V gene, CDR1 is LGHNT and CDR2 is FRNRAP. The CDR3 is 14 residues long. Here the CDR3 reads CASGLRGSYNEQFF. Here the CDR3 DNA reads TGTGCTAGTGGTTTGAGAGGTTCCTACAATGAGCAGTTCTTC.

This clone has just one count. The CDR3 DNA sequence: TGTGCCAGCACCCCTAGCGGGAGGGCCTACGAGCAGTACTTC. It specifies CASTPSGRAYEQYF. The chain is built from TRBV6-1 and TRBJ2-7; 12 bases fit TRBD2. The CDR3 totals 14 residues. V trimming: 7 bases; J trimming: 2 bases; junction bases outside the gene matches: 3. CDR1 is MNHNS and CDR2 is SASEGT in the germline V gene.

The chain combines TRBV29-1 with TRBJ2-5; no clear D. CDR1 SQVTM and CDR2 ANQGSEA come from the germline V gene. The CDR3 consists of 12 residues. The ends were cut back, 4 bases at V and 5 bases at J, with 11 bases in the middle. Here the CDR3 DNA reads TGCAGCGTTGGTTCTGTCCGGGAGACCCAGTACTTC. Translating gives CSVGSVRETQYF.

The chain recombines TRBV19 with TRBJ1-3; possibly TRBD1 for D (5 bases). The CDR3 runs to 15 residues. Germline lookup yields CDR1 LNHDA and CDR2 SQIVND (reference sequence). Deletions cut 6 bases from V and 0 bases from J, with 12 bases between. The CDR3 spells CASSTTQGSGNTIYF. CDR3 DNA: TGTGCCAGTAGCACAACCCAGGGCTCTGGAAACACCATATATTTT.

The count of this clone is one. One end of the junction is discordant with germline, which a read error may explain. The chain links TRBV5-8 to TRBJ1-4, with TRBD1 as a possible D gene (5 bases). Germline V CDR1 and CDR2: SGHTS, YDEGEE. The CDR3 length is 14 residues. The chain's CDR3 is CASSPTVTNGKLFF. DNA of the CDR3: TGTGCCAGCAGCCCGACAGTAACTAATGGAAAACTGTTTTTT.

With respect to this clone: Its ends do not fully match the called genes, so a read error is possible. This rearrangement joins TRBV7-9 to TRBJ2-3, with a possible D match to TRBD2 (6 bases). Germline CDR1 and CDR2: SEHNR and FQNEAQ (reference sequence). CDR3 length: 16 residues. CDR3 loop: CSSSPLAELSTDTQYF. DNA for the CDR3: TGTTCCAGCAGTCCGTTAGCGGAACTGAGCACAGATACGCAGTATTTT.

The chain combines TRBV6-1 with TRBJ1-1; no definite D call. This CDR3 contains 12 residues. Germline V lookup: CDR1 MNHNS, CDR2 SASEGT. V lost 6 bases to trimming and J lost 5 bases, with 10 bases between them. The CDR3 DNA sequence: TGTGCCAGCAGATTTCGGGGTACTGAAGCTTTCTTT. It is translated as CASRFRGTEAFF.

V gene TRBV20-1 combines with J gene TRBJ1-1; D remains unclear. Germline lookup yields CDR1 DFQATT and CDR2 SNEGSKA (reference sequence). Trimming stripped 5 bases from V and 5 bases from J, with 9 bases between. This CDR3 region has 11 residues. The CDR3 loop is CSALGRTEAFF. In DNA form, the CDR3 reads TGCAGTGCTTTAGGGAGGACTGAAGCTTTCTTT.

The chain has TRBV7-3 and TRBJ1-1, with D possibly matching TRBD1 (6 bases). CDR1 SGHTA and CDR2 FQGTGA come from the germline V gene. The CDR3 loop spans 13 amino acids. Trimming left V 3 bases short and J 5 bases short, with 10 bases between. The CDR3 DNA is TGTGCCAGCAGCTTCGACAGGCTAACTGAAGCTTTCTTT. Residues: CASSFDRLTEAFF.

J is TRBJ2-1 and V is TRBV19; D unresolved. Germline loops: CDR1 LNHDA, CDR2 SQIVND (reference sequence). Trimming took 4 bases from V and 2 from J, leaving 15 bases between them. The CDR3 has 16 residues. The CDR3 spells CASSTGSAVAYNEQFF. The CDR3 DNA follows: TGTGCCAGTAGTACGGGTTCGGCGGTTGCCTACAATGAGCAGTTCTTC.

This chain joins TRBV19 and TRBJ1-1; D remains ambiguous. CDR1 LNHDA and CDR2 SQIVND come from the germline V gene (reference sequence). Between the trimmed V and J ends, which lost 1 base and 1 base, there was a span of 7 bases. The CDR3 spans 14 residues. The CDR3, as DNA: TGTGCCAGTAGTATAGCGTCAGGGAACACTGAAGCTTTCTTT. Protein product: CASSIASGNTEAFF.

DNA for the CDR3: TGTGCCTGGCGACTGACAGGGTGGCAAAACTATGGCTACACCTTC. It encodes CAWRLTGWQNYGYTF. The chain is built from TRBV30 and TRBJ1-2, with TRBD1 identical over 7 bases. V was clipped by 5 bases and J by 2 bases; unmatched bases: 11. Per germline, CDR1 GTSNPN and CDR2 SVGIG (reference sequence). CDR3 size: 15 residues.

The chain recombines TRBV2 with TRBJ1-1, with D maybe TRBD1 (5 bases). The CDR3 is made up of 14 amino acids. CDR1 is SNHLY and CDR2 is FYNNEI in the germline V gene. Trimming stripped 6 bases from V and 8 bases from J, with 19 bases between. CDR3 nucleotides: TGTGCCAGCAGCACTATTTCTGGGAAGGGGGAAGCTTTCTTT. Amino acid sequence: CASSTISGKGEAFF.

V and J are TRBV2 and TRBJ2-7; D call uncertain. CDR1 is SNHLY, CDR2 FYNNEI, per germline. This CDR3 is built from 14 residues. Trimming took 7 bases from V and 3 from J, leaving 16 bases between them. DNA for the CDR3: TGTGCCAGCATTATAACCAGAGGATACTACGAGCAGTACTTC. It encodes CASIITRGYYEQYF.

This clone was recorded only once. The chain employs TRBV29-1 and TRBJ1-1; 9 nucleotides align to TRBD1. CDR3 length equals 12 residues. V lost 6 bases, J lost 1 base, and 0 bases stayed unmatched. CDR1 and CDR2 (germline): SQVTM, ANQGSEA. The CDR3 reads CSVGQGNTEAFF. The CDR3 DNA sequence: TGCAGCGTGGGACAGGGGAACACTGAAGCTTTCTTT.

This clone occurred a few times. The rearrangement joins TRBV11-2 to TRBJ1-2, with D perhaps TRBD1 (6 bases). The V and J ends lost 4 bases and 5 bases respectively, with 8 bases between them. The CDR3 totals 12 residues. Germline CDR1 reads SGHAT; CDR2 reads FQNNGV. The CDR3 is CASSSQGYGYTF. Written as DNA, the CDR3 is TGTGCCAGCAGCTCACAGGGATATGGCTACACCTTC.

The chain recombines TRBV11-2 with TRBJ2-3; 8 bases fit TRBD2. Germline-derived CDR1 and CDR2 are SGHAT and FQNNGV. Unmatched junction bases numbered 11, after V lost 4 bases and J lost 5 bases. This CDR3 contains 16 residues. CDR3 bases: TGTGCCAGCAGCTCCCCCCGACTAGCGCGGCGAGATACGCAGTATTTT. Residues: CASSSPRLARRDTQYF.

The chain is built from TRBV27 and TRBJ2-7, with 8 nucleotides matching TRBD1. The CDR3 sequence is 14 residues long. CDR1 and CDR2 from the germline V gene are MNHEY and SMNVEV (reference sequence). V was pared by 4 bases and J by 0 bases, with 2 bases of the junction left unmatched. The CDR3 nucleotides are TGTGCCAGCAGTTCCACAGGGGGCTCCTACGAGCAGTACTTC. It is translated as CASSSTGGSYEQYF.

This chain connects TRBV9 to TRBJ1-3, with 8 bases matching TRBD1. The CDR3 extends over 15 amino acids. Germline lookup yields CDR1 SGDLS and CDR2 YYNGEE. V was pared by 4 bases and J by 4 bases, with 7 bases of the junction left unmatched. The CDR3 DNA reads TGTGCCAGCAGCCCGAGGACAGGGACGGGAAACACCATATATTTT. Amino acids: CASSPRTGTGNTIYF. Looking up the rest from reference TRBV9 and TRBJ1-3 gives the full variable domain: DSGVTQTPKHLITATGQRVTLRCSPRSGDLSVYWYQQSLDQGLQFLIQYYNGEERAKGNILERFSAQQFPDLHSELNLSSLELGDSALYFCASSPRTGTGNTIYFGEGSWLTVV.